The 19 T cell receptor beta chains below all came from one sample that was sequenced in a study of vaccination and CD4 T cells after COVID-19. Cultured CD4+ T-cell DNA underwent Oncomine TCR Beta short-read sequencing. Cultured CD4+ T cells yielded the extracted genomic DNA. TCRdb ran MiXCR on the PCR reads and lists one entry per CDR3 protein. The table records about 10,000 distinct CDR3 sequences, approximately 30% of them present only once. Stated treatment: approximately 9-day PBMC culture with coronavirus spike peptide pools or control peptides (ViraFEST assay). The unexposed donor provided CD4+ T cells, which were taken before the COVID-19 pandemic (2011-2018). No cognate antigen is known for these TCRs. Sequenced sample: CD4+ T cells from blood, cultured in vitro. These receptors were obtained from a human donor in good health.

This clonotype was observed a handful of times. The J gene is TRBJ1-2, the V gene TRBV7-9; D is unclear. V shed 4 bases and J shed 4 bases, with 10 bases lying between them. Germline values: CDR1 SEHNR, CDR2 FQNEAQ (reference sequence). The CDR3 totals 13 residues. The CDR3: CASSSLGSYGYTF. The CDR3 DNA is TGTGCCAGCAGCTCCCTTGGAAGCTATGGCTACACCTTC.

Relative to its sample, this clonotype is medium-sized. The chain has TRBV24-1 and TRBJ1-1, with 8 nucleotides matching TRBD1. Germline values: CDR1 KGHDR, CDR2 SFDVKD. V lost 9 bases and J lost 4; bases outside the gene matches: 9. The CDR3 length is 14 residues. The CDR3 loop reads CATRGQGTGTEAFF. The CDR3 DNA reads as TGTGCCACCCGAGGACAGGGTACGGGCACTGAAGCTTTCTTT.

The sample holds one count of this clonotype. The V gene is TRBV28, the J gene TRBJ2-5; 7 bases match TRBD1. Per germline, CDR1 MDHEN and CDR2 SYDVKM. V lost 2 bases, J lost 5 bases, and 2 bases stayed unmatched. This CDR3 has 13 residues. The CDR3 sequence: CASSLGRGETQYF. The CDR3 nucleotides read TGTGCCAGCAGTTTAGGCAGGGGGGAGACCCAGTACTTC.

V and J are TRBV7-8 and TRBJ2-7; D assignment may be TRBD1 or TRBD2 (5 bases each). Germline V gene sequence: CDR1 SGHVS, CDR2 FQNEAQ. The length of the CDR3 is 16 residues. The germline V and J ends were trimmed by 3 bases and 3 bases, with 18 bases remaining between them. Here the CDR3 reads CASSLGWGILVYEQYF. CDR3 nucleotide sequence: TGTGCCAGCAGCTTGGGATGGGGGATCCTCGTCTACGAGCAGTACTTC.

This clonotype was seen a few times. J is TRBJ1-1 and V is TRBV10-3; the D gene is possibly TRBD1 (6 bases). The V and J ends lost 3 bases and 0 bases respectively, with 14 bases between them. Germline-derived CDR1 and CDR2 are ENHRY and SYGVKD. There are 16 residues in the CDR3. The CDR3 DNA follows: TGTGCCATCAGTGAATGGGGGGCCGGCATGAACACTGAAGCTTTCTTT. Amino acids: CAISEWGAGMNTEAFF.

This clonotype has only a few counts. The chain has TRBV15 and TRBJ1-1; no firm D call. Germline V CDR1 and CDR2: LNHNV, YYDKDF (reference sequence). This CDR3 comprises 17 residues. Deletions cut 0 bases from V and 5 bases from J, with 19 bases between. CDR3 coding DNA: TGTGCCACCAGCAGAGATCGGGCATCTCTCCGTTTTACTGAAGCTTTCTTT. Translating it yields CATSRDRASLRFTEAFF.

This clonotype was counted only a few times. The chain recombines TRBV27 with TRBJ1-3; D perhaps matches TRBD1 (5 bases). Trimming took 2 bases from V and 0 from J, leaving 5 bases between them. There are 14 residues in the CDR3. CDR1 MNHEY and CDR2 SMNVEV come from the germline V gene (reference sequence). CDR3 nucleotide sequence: TGTGCCAGCAGTTTAGGGGGCTCTGGAAACACCATATATTTT. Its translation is CASSLGGSGNTIYF.

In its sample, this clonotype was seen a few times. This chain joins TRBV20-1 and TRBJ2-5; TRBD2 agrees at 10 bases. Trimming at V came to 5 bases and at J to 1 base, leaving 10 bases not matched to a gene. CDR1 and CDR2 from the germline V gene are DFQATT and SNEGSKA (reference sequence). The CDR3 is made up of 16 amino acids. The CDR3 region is CSAHTGRLAGQETQYF. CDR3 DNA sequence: TGCAGTGCTCATACGGGGAGACTAGCGGGCCAAGAGACCCAGTACTTC.

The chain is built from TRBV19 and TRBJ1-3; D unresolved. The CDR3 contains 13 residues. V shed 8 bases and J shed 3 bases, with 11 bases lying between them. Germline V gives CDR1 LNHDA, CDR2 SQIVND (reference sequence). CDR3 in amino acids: CASEDRGGNTIYF. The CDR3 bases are TGTGCCAGTGAGGACCGTGGTGGAAACACCATATATTTT.

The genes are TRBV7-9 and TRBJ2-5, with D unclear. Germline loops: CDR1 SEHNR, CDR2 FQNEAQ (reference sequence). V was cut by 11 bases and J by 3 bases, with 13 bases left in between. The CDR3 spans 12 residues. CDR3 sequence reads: CAVVGHEETQYF. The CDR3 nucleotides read TGTGCCGTCGTGGGTCACGAAGAGACCCAGTACTTC.

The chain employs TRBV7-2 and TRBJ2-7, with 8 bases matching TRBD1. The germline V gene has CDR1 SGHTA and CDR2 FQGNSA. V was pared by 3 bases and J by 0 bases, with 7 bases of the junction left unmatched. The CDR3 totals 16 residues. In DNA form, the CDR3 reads TGTGCCAGCAGCTTCCCCGGGACAGGAGCCTCCTACGAGCAGTACTTC. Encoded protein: CASSFPGTGASYEQYF.

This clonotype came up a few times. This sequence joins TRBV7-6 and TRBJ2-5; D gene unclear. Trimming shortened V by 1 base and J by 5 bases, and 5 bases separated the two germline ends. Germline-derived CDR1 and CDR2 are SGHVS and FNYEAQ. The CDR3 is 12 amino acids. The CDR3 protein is CASSLGSETQYF. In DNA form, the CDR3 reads TGTGCCAGCAGCTTAGGATCGGAGACCCAGTACTTC.

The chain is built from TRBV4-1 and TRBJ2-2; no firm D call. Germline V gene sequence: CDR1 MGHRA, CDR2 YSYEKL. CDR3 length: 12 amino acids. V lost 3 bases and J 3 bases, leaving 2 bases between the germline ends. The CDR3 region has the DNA TGCGCCAGCAGCCATGACACCGGGGAGCTGTTTTTT. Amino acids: CASSHDTGELFF.

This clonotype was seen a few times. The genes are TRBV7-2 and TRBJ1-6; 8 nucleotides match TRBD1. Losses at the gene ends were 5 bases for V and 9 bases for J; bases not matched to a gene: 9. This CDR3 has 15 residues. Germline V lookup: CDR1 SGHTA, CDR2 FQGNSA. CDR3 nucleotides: TGTGCCAGCAGCCCGCGAGGACAGGGATTTTCACCCCTCCACTTT. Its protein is CASSPRGQGFSPLHF.

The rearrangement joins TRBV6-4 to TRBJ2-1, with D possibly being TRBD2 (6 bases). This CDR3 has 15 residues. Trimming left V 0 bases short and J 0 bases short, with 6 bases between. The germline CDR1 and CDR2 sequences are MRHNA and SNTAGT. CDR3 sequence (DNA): TGTGCCAGCAGTGACTCTAGCGGCTCCTACAATGAGCAGTTCTTC. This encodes CASSDSSGSYNEQFF.

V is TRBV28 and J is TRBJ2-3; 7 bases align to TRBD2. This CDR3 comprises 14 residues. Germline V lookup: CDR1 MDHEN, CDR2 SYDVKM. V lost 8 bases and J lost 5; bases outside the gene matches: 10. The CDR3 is CASGTGGVEDTQYF. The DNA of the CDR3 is TGTGCCAGCGGGACGGGAGGCGTCGAAGATACGCAGTATTTT.

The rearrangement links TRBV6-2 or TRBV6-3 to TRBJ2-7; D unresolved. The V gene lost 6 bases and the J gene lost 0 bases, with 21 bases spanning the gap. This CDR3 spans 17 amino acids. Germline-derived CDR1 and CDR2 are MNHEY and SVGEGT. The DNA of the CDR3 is TGTGCCAGCAGCTCCCATCGGACGCTACTGGTCTCCTACGAGCAGTACTTC. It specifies CASSSHRTLLVSYEQYF.

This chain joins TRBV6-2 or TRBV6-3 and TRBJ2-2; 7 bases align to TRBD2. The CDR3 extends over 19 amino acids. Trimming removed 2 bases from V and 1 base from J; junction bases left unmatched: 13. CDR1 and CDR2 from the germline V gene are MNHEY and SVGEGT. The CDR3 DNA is TGTGCCAGCAGTTACGTCGCGAAAGCGGGGAGTCTGAACACCGGGGAGCTGTTTTTT. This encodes CASSYVAKAGSLNTGELFF.

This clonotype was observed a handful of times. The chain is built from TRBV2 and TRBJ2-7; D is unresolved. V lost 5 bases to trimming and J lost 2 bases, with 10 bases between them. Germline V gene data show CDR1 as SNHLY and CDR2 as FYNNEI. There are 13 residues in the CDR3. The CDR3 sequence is CASSPTRTYEQYF. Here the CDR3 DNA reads TGTGCCAGCAGTCCGACACGAACCTACGAGCAGTACTTC.